What follows are 20 T cell receptor beta chains derived from one specimen sequenced in a study of T cell clonality in common variable immunodeficiency (dated by TCRdb to about 2015). Libraries came from the immunoSEQ multiplex PCR assay. TCRdb holds this immuneACCESS table with in-frame rearrangements only. Some clones are missing; in checked studies, unresolved V genes explain under half, and the rest has no known cause. This sample has 4,000 to 6,500 clones, none of them a singleton. The top ten constitute around 13% of the sample. The research as a whole found: Fewer deletions and N-nucleotide insertions were reportedly observed in CVID TCRbeta sequences, and highly modified clones with 13 or more V deletions were reportedly absent from CVID TCRbeta sequences.

No antigens are known for them. The material sequenced was peripheral blood mononuclear cells. All receptors derive from a human donor with common variable immunodeficiency.

This clone has a count of ten or more. The read ends 3 residues early relative to the CDR3; the germline J gene fills the gap. The V and J genes are TRBV11-2 and TRBJ2-7, with TRBD2 matching over 11 bases. V dropped 5 bases and J dropped 5; count of bases not matched to a gene: 8. The germline gives CDR1 SGHAT, CDR2 FQNNGV. The CDR3 length is 15 residues. CDR3 protein: CASSHTGLAVHEQYF. CDR3 DNA, as far as it was read: TGTGCCAGCAGCCACACGGGACTAGCGGTACACGAG.

For this clone: The observed sequence ends 3 residues before the CDR3 terminus, with the missing tail filled in from the germline J gene. This sequence joins TRBV5-4 and TRBJ2-7, with 7 bases identical to TRBD1. Germline CDR1 is SGHNT and CDR2 is YYREEE (reference sequence). Trimming removed 9 bases from V and 2 bases from J; junction bases left unmatched: 8. The CDR3 covers 13 residues. The sequenced CDR3 bases are TGTGCCAAAACCGGGACAGCCGCCTACGAG. Translated, it gives CAKTGTAAYE. The full CDR3 is CAKTGTAAYEQYF.

As for this clone: The CDR3 is cut off 3 residues early in the read; its end comes from the germline J gene. The rearrangement uses TRBV5-4 and TRBJ2-5; possibly TRBD1 or TRBD2 for D (5 bases each). Germline V gene sequence: CDR1 SGHNT, CDR2 YYREEE (reference sequence). The ends were cut back, 1 base at V and 2 bases at J, with 12 bases in the middle. The CDR3 consists of 15 residues. CDR3 amino acids: CASSLRGVRQETQYF. The DNA read from the CDR3 is TGTGCCAGCAGCTTGAGGGGAGTCCGGCAAGAGACC.

About this clone itself: The CDR3 extends 3 residues past the end of the read, so its final part is completed from the germline J gene. The V gene is TRBV7-2, the J gene TRBJ1-2; 10 bases map to TRBD1. CDR3 length: 15 residues. Germline CDR1 is SGHTA and CDR2 is FQGNSA. J lost 3 bases, V lost 4 bases, and 5 bases had no gene match. Partial CDR3 DNA: TGTGCCAGCAGCTCAGCCGGGACAGGGGACTATGGC. As protein: CASSSAGTGDYG. The full CDR3 reads CASSSAGTGDYGYTF.

As for this clone: The observed sequence ends 3 residues before the CDR3 terminus, with the missing tail filled in from the germline J gene. This sequence joins TRBV19 and TRBJ2-3; TRBD1 is a possible D gene (6 bases). The V and J ends lost 6 bases and 2 bases respectively, with 15 bases between them. Germline-derived CDR1 and CDR2 are LNHDA and SQIVND (reference sequence). CDR3 length equals 15 residues. CDR3 residues: CASSRKGDTTDTQYF. CDR3 DNA (partial): TGTGCCAGTAGCAGAAAGGGGGATACCACAGATACG.

This clone was recorded at least ten times. The read ends 3 residues shy of where the CDR3 ends; the end is completed using the germline J gene. The chain links TRBV10-1 to TRBJ1-1; D is perhaps TRBD1 (5 bases). This CDR3 contains 12 residues. Germline assignment: CDR1 WNHNN and CDR2 SYGVQD (reference sequence). CDR3 region: CASSDPDREAFF. The CDR3 bases that were read are TGCGCCAGCAGTGATCCCGACAGAGAA.

By sample fraction, this clone is medium-sized. The missing CDR3 end, 3 residues past where the read stops, is filled in from the germline J gene. The chain couples TRBV7-9 to TRBJ2-5; 7 nucleotides match TRBD1. Unmatched junction bases numbered 5, after V lost 5 bases and J lost 2 bases. CDR3 length equals 14 residues. Germline V gene data show CDR1 as SEHNR and CDR2 as FQNEAQ (reference sequence). Here the CDR3 reads CASSPQDRQETQYF. The sequenced part of the CDR3 DNA is TGTGCCAGCAGCCCCCAGGACAGGCAAGAGACC.

This clone was counted at least ten times. The sequenced fragment ends 3 residues before the CDR3 boundary, so the rest is inferred from the germline J gene. The V gene is TRBV27, the J gene TRBJ2-4; D might be TRBD1 (6 bases). The CDR3 is 13 amino acids. The V end was cut by 2 bases, the J end by 6 bases, with 8 bases between. Germline values: CDR1 MNHEY, CDR2 SMNVEV (reference sequence). CDR3 DNA, as far as it was read: TGTGCCAGCAGTTTACAACAGGGAAACATT. Encoded protein: CASSLQQGNI. In full, the CDR3 reads CASSLQQGNIQYF.

Note on this clone: The CDR3 goes on 3 residues after the read ends, and that part is filled in from the germline J gene. The chain has TRBV7-2 and TRBJ2-7; D is possibly TRBD1 (5 bases). The germline gives CDR1 SGHTA, CDR2 FQGNSA. The V end was cut by 0 bases, the J end by 2 bases, with 8 bases between. This CDR3 is 14 amino acids long. Here the CDR3 reads CASSLAQGPYEQYF. The sequenced CDR3 bases are TGTGCCAGCAGCTTAGCCCAGGGTCCCTACGAG.

In its sample, this clone was seen many times. The CDR3 is cut off 3 residues early in the read; its end comes from the germline J gene. The genes are TRBV7-8 and TRBJ2-1; D remains unclear. Trimming removed 0 bases at V and 2 bases at J, with 14 bases between. Germline V gives CDR1 SGHVS, CDR2 FQNEAQ. This CDR3 is built from 17 residues. The CDR3 region is CASSLALSFPPYNEQFF. Incomplete CDR3 DNA: TGTGCCAGCAGCTTAGCGCTATCCTTTCCCCCCTACAATGAG.

This clone occurred many times. The read finishes 3 residues shy of the CDR3 end, and the germline J gene is used to complete it. The chain uses TRBV19 and TRBJ2-5; D perhaps matches TRBD1 (6 bases). Trimming pared 6 bases from V and 2 bases from J, leaving 19 bases between. From germline, CDR1 is LNHDA and CDR2 SQIVND (reference sequence). The CDR3 has 16 residues. The sequenced part of the CDR3 DNA is TGTGCCAGTAGCCTCCCCGTCGGTAGGGGGCAAGAGACC. Translating it yields CASSLPVGRGQET. The whole CDR3 protein is CASSLPVGRGQETQYF.

This clone was observed a few times. The CDR3 end is not reached by the read, which stops 3 residues before it; the germline J gene fills it in. The genes are TRBV6-2 or TRBV6-3 and TRBJ2-3; weak D call: TRBD1 (5 bases). V shed 2 bases and J shed 1 base, with 10 bases lying between them. CDR3 length: 15 residues. The germline V gene encodes CDR1 MNHEY and CDR2 SVGEGT. The CDR3 DNA, read in part, is TGTGCCAGCAGTTACCAACAGGCGGGCACAGATACG. Its translation: CASSYQQAGTDT. The whole CDR3 protein is CASSYQQAGTDTQYF.

To note about this clone: The read terminates 3 residues before the CDR3 end, so the remaining end is supplied by the germline J gene. The chain joins TRBV7-2 to TRBJ2-2, with D possibly TRBD1 on 5 matching bases. The CDR3 has 14 amino acids. From germline, CDR1 is SGHTA and CDR2 FQGNSA. The ends were cut back, 6 bases at V and 4 bases at J, with 12 bases in the middle. The CDR3 region is CASSPGFITGELFF. CDR3 DNA (partial): TGTGCCAGCAGTCCAGGGTTTATCACCGGGGAG.

This clone was found a few times. It may be a read error: a sequence one base away is much more abundant. The read terminates 3 residues before the CDR3 end, so the remaining end is supplied by the germline J gene. Other DNA sequences from this sample encode an identical CDR3 as well. The chain has TRBV5-1 and TRBJ2-7; 7 bases map to TRBD2. V lost 8 bases and J lost 0; bases outside the gene matches: 5. CDR3 length: 13 residues. Germline-derived CDR1 and CDR2 are SGHRS and YFSETQ. The covered CDR3 bases are TGCGCCAGTAAGCCTAGCGGCTCCTACGAG. This translates into CASKPSGSYE. The whole CDR3 protein reads CASKPSGSYEQYF. The whole variable domain, remainder taken from reference TRBV5-1 and TRBJ2-7, is KAGVTQTPRYLIKTRGQQVTLSCSPISGHRSVSWYQQTPGQGLQFLFEYFSETQRNKGNFPGRFSGRQFSNSRSEMNVSTLELGDSALYLCASKPSGSYEQYFGPGTRLTVT.

This clone was counted between two and nine times. The observed sequence ends 3 residues before the CDR3 terminus, with the missing tail filled in from the germline J gene. This chain joins TRBV6-4 and TRBJ2-1, with 9 bases fitting TRBD2. The germline CDR1 and CDR2 sequences are MRHNA and SNTAGT. V trimming: 4 bases; J trimming: 7 bases; junction bases outside the gene matches: 5. The CDR3 runs 14 residues. The CDR3 loop reads CASSGAGGPNEQFF. The CDR3 bases that were read are TGTGCCAGCAGTGGTGCGGGGGGGCCTAATGAG.

In its sample, this clone was seen many times. The observed sequence ends 3 residues before the CDR3 terminus, with the missing tail filled in from the germline J gene. The chain joins TRBV5-6 to TRBJ2-7, with 10 bases fitting TRBD1. Germline assignment: CDR1 SGHDT and CDR2 YYEEEE. V lost 4 bases and J lost 2; bases outside the gene matches: 6. This CDR3 is built from 15 residues. CDR3 bases read: TGTGCCAGCAGCGATGGACAGGGGGGTCCCTACGAG. Its translation: CASSDGQGGPYE. The entire CDR3 reads CASSDGQGGPYEQYF.

There are many counts of this clone. The read falls 3 residues short of the CDR3 end, and the missing part is taken from the germline J gene. The rearrangement joins TRBV19 to TRBJ1-1, with 9 nucleotides matching TRBD1. There are 15 residues in the CDR3. V gave up 7 bases and J gave up 0 bases; unmatched junction bases: 6. Germline V lookup: CDR1 LNHDA, CDR2 SQIVND (reference sequence). The CDR3: CASKRQGEMNTEAFF. The CDR3 bases that were read are TGTGCCAGTAAACGACAGGGGGAGATGAACACTGAA.

The table lists this clone with many counts. Sequencing ends 3 residues short of the CDR3 end; the germline J gene provides the rest. The genes are TRBV18 and TRBJ2-2, with TRBD2 matching 12 bases. The germline gives CDR1 KGHSH, CDR2 LQKENI. The CDR3 loop spans 17 amino acids. The trim removed 3 bases at V and 4 bases at J, leaving 6 bases unmatched. The sequenced CDR3 bases are TGTGCCAGCTCACCGGTAACTAGCGGGAGGCCCACCGGGGAG. Encoded protein: CASSPVTSGRPTGE. The whole CDR3 sequence reads CASSPVTSGRPTGELFF.

This clone was detected only a few times. The read terminates 3 residues before the CDR3 end, so the remaining end is supplied by the germline J gene. The chain recombines TRBV19 with TRBJ1-2; a weak D match, TRBD1 (5 bases). V shed 4 bases and J shed 2 bases, with 8 bases lying between them. The CDR3 length is 13 residues. Germline CDR1 and CDR2: LNHDA and SQIVND (reference sequence). The DNA read from the CDR3 is TGTGCCAGTAGTAACGCAGGGAACTATGGC. Amino acid sequence: CASSNAGNYG. The entire CDR3 protein is CASSNAGNYGYTF.

Comments on this clone: The DNA ends 3 residues before the CDR3 does, and the rest of the CDR3 is filled in from the germline J gene. The rearrangement joins TRBV19 to TRBJ1-1; no reliable D call. The CDR3 totals 13 residues. V was pared by 8 bases and J by 3 bases, with 13 bases between. Per the germline V gene, CDR1 is LNHDA and CDR2 is SQIVND (reference sequence). CDR3 region: CASLGPAYTEAFF. CDR3 DNA, as far as it was read: TGTGCCAGTTTAGGCCCAGCGTACACTGAA.